The 12 T cell receptor beta chains presented below share a single source sample, sequenced in a study of T-cell memory formation after mild COVID-19. TCRdb fed the 5' RACE reads into MiXCR, producing one record per CDR3 protein. The table has over 300,000 distinct CDR3 sequences, roughly 20% seen once; the top ten hold 21%. The sequenced sample was PBMCs or a T cell subset sorted from them (not recorded which). The source is a young man who had mild COVID-19 (a few samples of this study predate the infection). Cell type and time point are not known.

This clonotype has only a few counts. The rearrangement joins TRBV18 to TRBJ1-6; D not resolved. Trimming removed 9 bases from V and 4 bases from J, with 7 bases in between. Looked up from germline, CDR1 is KGHSH and CDR2 is LQKENI. The CDR3 length is 12 residues. This CDR3 reads CASSLYNSPLHF. As DNA, the CDR3 is TGTGCCAGTTCCCTTTATAATTCACCCCTCCACTTT.

CDR3 region: CSVGTPTNYGYTF. The CDR3 coding sequence is TGCAGCGTGGGGACACCCACTAACTATGGCTACACCTTC. The gene calls are TRBV29-1 and TRBJ1-2; TRBD1 might be the D (6 bases). The ends were cut back, 6 bases at V and 0 bases at J, with 11 bases in the middle. This CDR3 is 13 amino acids long. From germline, CDR1 is SQVTM and CDR2 ANQGSEA.

V gene TRBV5-5 combines with J gene TRBJ2-2; tentatively, D is TRBD1 or TRBD2 (6 bases each). Germline V lookup: CDR1 SGHKS, CDR2 YYEKEE (reference sequence). V was pared by 1 base and J by 5 bases, with 15 bases between. CDR3 size: 16 residues. In nucleotides, the CDR3 is TGTGCCAGCAGCTTGCCGGGGGCGCTGGGTACCGGGGAGCTGTTTTTT. It is translated as CASSLPGALGTGELFF.

The gene calls are TRBV2 and TRBJ2-3; TRBD2 matches 13 bases. CDR3 size: 17 residues. J was trimmed by 0 bases and V by 3 bases; bases with no gene match: 3. Germline CDR1 SNHLY, CDR2 FYNNEI. CDR3 residues: CASSEPGLAGSTDTQYF. DNA of the CDR3: TGTGCCAGCAGTGAGCCGGGACTAGCGGGAAGCACAGATACGCAGTATTTT.

V and J are TRBV11-2 and TRBJ1-2; TRBD1 is a possible D gene (5 bases). This CDR3 is 13 amino acids long. Germline-derived CDR1 and CDR2 are SGHAT and FQNNGV. V lost 1 base and J lost 8, with 11 bases in between. As DNA, the CDR3 is TGTGCCAGCAGCTTAGCCGAGGGGACGGGCTACACCTTC. Residues: CASSLAEGTGYTF.

This clonotype has just a few counts. The chain employs TRBV3-1 and TRBJ1-6, with D tentatively TRBD1 (5 bases). The length of the CDR3 is 13 residues. Germline CDR1 LGHDT, CDR2 YNNKEL (reference sequence). V was trimmed by 8 bases and J by 10 bases, leaving 15 bases between them. The DNA of the CDR3 is TGTGCCAGCTCGCTACCTAGGGGCTCACCCCTCCACTTT. Amino acid sequence: CASSLPRGSPLHF.

The chain uses TRBV29-1 and TRBJ1-2; 8 nucleotides line up with TRBD1. The CDR3 consists of 13 residues. Germline V CDR1 and CDR2: SQVTM, ANQGSEA. The J segment lost 5 bases and the V segment lost 2 bases, leaving 4 bases of the junction unmatched. This CDR3 reads CSVENRGFYGYTF. The CDR3 nucleotides are TGCAGCGTTGAAAACAGGGGGTTTTATGGCTACACCTTC.

The chain uses TRBV29-1 and TRBJ2-5, with 7 positions matching TRBD1. The J call may be in error: the DNA end matches TRBJ2-1 better. The CDR3 runs to 13 residues. Germline-derived CDR1 and CDR2 are SQVTM and ANQGSEA. This CDR3 reads CSGQGQFEETQFF. The CDR3 DNA reads as TGCAGCGGCCAGGGACAGTTTGAAGAGACCCAGTTCTTC.

This clonotype was seen more than once but under ten times. The rearrangement joins TRBV7-2 to TRBJ2-7; D is uncertain. The V gene's germline CDR1 is SGHTA and CDR2 FQGNSA. The V and J ends lost 4 bases and 6 bases respectively, with 10 bases between them. The CDR3 is made up of 12 amino acids. CDR3 residues: CASSSPGIEQYV. For the CDR3, the DNA is TGTGCCAGCAGCTCGCCCGGTATCGAGCAGTACGTC.

This clonotype was detected only a few times. The V gene is TRBV30, the J gene TRBJ2-7; D is unresolved. V was clipped by 1 base and J by 6 bases, with 7 bases between them. The CDR3 is 11 residues long. CDR1 GTSNPN and CDR2 SVGIG come from the germline V gene (reference sequence). CDR3 nucleotide sequence: TGTGCCTGGAGTGCCGCCCTCGAGCAGTACTTC. Protein: CAWSAALEQYF.

This clonotype was detected only a few times. The rearrangement uses TRBV20-1 and TRBJ2-1, with D unresolved. V was trimmed by 0 bases and J by 9 bases, leaving 12 bases between them. This CDR3 is built from 13 residues. Germline V gene lookup returns CDR1 DFQATT and CDR2 SNEGSKA (reference sequence). The CDR3 nucleotides read TGCAGTGCTAGAGAGGACGGAATAGGTGAGCAGTTCTTC. This codes for CSAREDGIGEQFF.

This clonotype was observed many times. The chain joins TRBV6-2 or TRBV6-3 to TRBJ2-1; 9 bases match TRBD2. CDR1 and CDR2 from the germline V gene are MNHEY and SVGEGT. The V gene end was trimmed by 2 bases and the J gene end by 7 bases; junction bases not matched to a gene: 6. The CDR3 runs to 15 residues. The CDR3 DNA is TGTGCCAGCAGTTACACCGGTAGCGGGGGTAATGAGCAGTTCTTC. This gives the protein CASSYTGSGGNEQFF.